A selection of T cell receptor beta chains follows, all from one sample in a study of glioma-infiltrating T cells. TCRdb re-analysed the multiplex PCR reads in MiXCR, keeping a single row per CDR3 protein. The repertoire holds about 190,000 distinct CDR3 sequences, with 32% as singletons. Sequenced input: glioma tissue, nonneoplastic brain tissue, or PBMCs (not recorded which). The receptor set was obtained from a human donor with low-grade glioma or glioblastoma, undergoing nonglioma brain surgery, or in good health (not recorded which). Both conserved end residues are part of each CDR3. Each record gives: J gene, D gene, clone size, V gene, CDR3 protein, CDR3 DNA. The D gene is left open where the match is weak. Clone sizes are given selectively: once, few, many, or a class where the clone is expanded.

J gene: TRBJ1-5; D gene: NA; clone size: many; V gene: TRBV28; CDR3 protein: CASSPTGKGDQPQHF; CDR3 DNA: TGTGCCAGCAGTCCTACAGGGAAAGGGGATCAGCCCCAGCATTTT
J gene: TRBJ1-1; D gene: NA; clone size: many; V gene: TRBV29-1; CDR3 protein: CSVARPLSTEAFF; CDR3 DNA: TGCAGCGTAGCCAGACCCCTGAGCACTGAAGCTTTCTTT
J gene: TRBJ1-3; D gene: NA; clone size: NA; V gene: TRBV15; CDR3 protein: CATSRGTFYSGNTIYF; CDR3 DNA: TGTGCCACCAGCAGAGGGACTTTTTACTCTGGAAACACCATATATTTT
J gene: TRBJ2-3; D gene: NA; clone size: NA; V gene: TRBV18; CDR3 protein: CVSSRTDTQYF; CDR3 DNA: TGTGTTAGCTCCCGCACAGATACGCAGTATTTT
J gene: TRBJ1-2; D gene: TRBD1; clone size: few; V gene: TRBV6-5; CDR3 protein: CASSYSGTGLGYTF; CDR3 DNA: TGTGCCAGCAGTTACTCCGGGACAGGGCTTGGCTACACCTTC
J gene: TRBJ2-7; D gene: NA; clone size: few; V gene: TRBV19; CDR3 protein: CASTPALGDPYEQYF; CDR3 DNA: TGTGCCAGTACCCCAGCGTTGGGGGATCCCTACGAGCAGTACTTC
J gene: TRBJ2-5; D gene: NA; clone size: few; V gene: TRBV7-9; CDR3 protein: CASSSRDKETQYF; CDR3 DNA: TGTGCCAGCAGCTCAAGAGACAAAGAGACCCAGTACTTC
J gene: TRBJ1-1; D gene: NA; clone size: many; V gene: TRBV4-1; CDR3 protein: CASSQGQLRRTEAFF; CDR3 DNA: TGCGCCAGCAGCCAAGGGCAGTTGAGACGTACTGAAGCTTTCTTT
J gene: TRBJ1-4; D gene: NA; clone size: many; V gene: TRBV18; CDR3 protein: CASSPARTRVEKLFF; CDR3 DNA: TGTGCCAGCTCACCGGCTCGTACAAGGGTTGAAAAACTGTTTTTT
J gene: TRBJ2-1; D gene: TRBD2; clone size: many; V gene: TRBV10-3; CDR3 protein: CAIRIIAGGGNEQFF; CDR3 DNA: TGTGCCATCAGAATCATAGCGGGAGGGGGCAATGAGCAGTTCTTC
J gene: TRBJ1-1; D gene: TRBD1; clone size: many; V gene: TRBV19; CDR3 protein: CASSMTGGYTEAFF; CDR3 DNA: TGTGCCAGTAGTATGACAGGGGGCTATACTGAAGCTTTCTTT
J gene: TRBJ2-1; D gene: NA; clone size: NA; V gene: TRBV5-1; CDR3 protein: CASSFRDSARGEQFF; CDR3 DNA: TGCGCCAGCAGCTTCCGGGACTCGGCGCGAGGTGAGCAGTTCTTC
J gene: TRBJ2-1; D gene: TRBD2; clone size: NA; V gene: TRBV6-1; CDR3 protein: CASSELAGYNEQFF; CDR3 DNA: TGTGCCAGCAGTGAACTAGCGGGATACAATGAGCAGTTCTTC
J gene: TRBJ2-7; D gene: NA; clone size: few; V gene: TRBV7-9; CDR3 protein: CASSPTRGTEQYF; CDR3 DNA: TGTGCCAGCAGCCCTACACGCGGGACCGAGCAGTACTTC
J gene: TRBJ1-1; D gene: NA; clone size: few; V gene: TRBV3-1; CDR3 protein: CARSPGAGPDAFF; CDR3 DNA: TGTGCCCGCAGCCCCGGCGCCGGTCCTGACGCTTTCTTT
J gene: TRBJ1-2; D gene: NA; clone size: many; V gene: TRBV7-2; CDR3 protein: CASSPDDILYGYTF; CDR3 DNA: TGTGCCAGCAGCCCCGATGACATCCTCTATGGCTACACCTTC
J gene: TRBJ2-5; D gene: TRBD1; clone size: many; V gene: TRBV6-1; CDR3 protein: CASKGTGGARKETQYF; CDR3 DNA: TGTGCCAGCAAAGGGACAGGGGGCGCCAGAAAGGAGACCCAGTACTTC